Shown below are 18 T cell receptor beta chains from a single sample sequenced in a study of CXCR3-negative and CXCR3-positive naive CD8 T cells. General observations from the study: Comparison of naive cells showed more hydrophobic TRB CDR3s in CXCR3-positive than in CXCR3-negative naive cells.

No antigens are known for them. In preparing the TRB cDNA libraries, 5' RACE with UMI labels was used. One entry per CDR3 protein, without DNA, is what TCRdb gives after re-calling the 5' RACE reads. The sample totals 75,000 to 100,000 distinct CDR3 sequences. Material: naive CXCR3+ CD8+ T cells from blood. The subset was: CD45RO-CCR7+CD27+CD95- naive CD8+ T cells expressing CXCR3 (TNR3+). The receptors derive from a human donor in good health. Some clones in this sample may be carry-over from other donors' samples.

The chain recombines TRBV5-6 with TRBJ2-1. The V gene's germline CDR1 is SGHDT and CDR2 YYEEEE. CDR3 length: 15 amino acids. Here the CDR3 reads CASHEWRDSYNEQFF. The full variable domain, its missing parts supplied by reference TRBV5-6 and TRBJ2-1, is DAGVTQSPTHLIKTRGQQVTLRCSPKSGHDTVSWYQQALGQGPQFIFQYYEEEERQRGNFPDRFSGHQFPNYSSELNVNALLLGDSALYLCASHEWRDSYNEQFFGPGTRLTVL.

CDR3: CASSPWDREREELFF. V usage is TRBV19 and J usage is TRBJ2-2; lacking DNA, the TRBD1 call made by TCRdb goes unchecked. The CDR3 spans 15 residues. Germline V gives CDR1 LNHDA, CDR2 SQIVND (reference sequence).

The genes are TRBV3-1 and TRBJ1-1. This CDR3 is 14 amino acids long. The V gene's germline CDR1 is LGHDT and CDR2 YNNKEL (reference sequence). CDR3 sequence reads: CASSHWEGRAEALF.

V is TRBV5-1 and J is TRBJ1-6. This CDR3 comprises 15 residues. The germline CDR1 and CDR2 sequences are SGHRS and YFSETQ. CDR3 region: CASSLEGPNNSPLHF.

The rearrangement uses TRBV7-2 and TRBJ2-5. The CDR3 length is 15 residues. CDR1 and CDR2 from the germline V gene are SGHTA and FQGNSA. The chain's CDR3 is CASSGSGASGETQYF. The full variable domain, with the rest looked up from reference TRBV7-2 and TRBJ2-5, is GAGVSQSPSNKVTEKGKDVELRCDPISGHTALYWYRQSLGQGLEFLIYFQGNSAPDKSGLPSDRFSAERTGGSVSTLTIQRTQQEDSAVYLCASSGSGASGETQYFGPGTRLLVL.

The chain has TRBV21-1 and TRBJ2-5; TCRdb lists TRBD2, though no DNA is available to test this call. TRBV21-1 is a known pseudogene. The CDR3 is 18 amino acids. The CDR3 is CASSTSPGTSGNQETQYF.

The CDR3 sequence: CASSLYREAFF. The rearrangement joins TRBV28 to TRBJ1-1. Germline V gives CDR1 MDHEN, CDR2 SYDVKM. The length of the CDR3 is 11 residues.

The chain joins TRBV4-3 to TRBJ2-7; without DNA, the TCRdb call of TRBD1 cannot be checked. CDR3 length: 15 residues. Germline CDR1 and CDR2: LGHNA and YSLEER. CDR3 sequence reads: CASSQVPGTYYEQYF.

V usage is TRBV28 and J usage is TRBJ2-2. This CDR3 comprises 13 residues. The germline CDR1 and CDR2 sequences are MDHEN and SYDVKM. The CDR3 loop is CASSWTVTGELFF.

The gene calls are TRBV11-2 and TRBJ2-1; TCRdb gives TRBD2 as the D gene, but with no DNA this cannot be confirmed. Germline V CDR1 and CDR2: SGHAT, FQNNGV. This CDR3 is built from 13 residues. The CDR3 here is CASRGAGDNEQFF. Looking up the rest from reference TRBV11-2 and TRBJ2-1 gives the full variable domain: EAGVAQSPRYKIIEKRQSVAFWCNPISGHATLYWYQQILGQGPKLLIQFQNNGVVDDSQLPKDRFSAERLKGVDSTLKIQPAKLEDSAVYLCASRGAGDNEQFFGPGTRLTVL.

CDR3 amino acids: CASSTGQIQETQYF. The rearrangement joins TRBV12-3 or TRBV12-4 to TRBJ2-5; checking the TCRdb D call of TRBD1 is not possible without DNA. This CDR3 spans 14 amino acids.

The chain links TRBV2 to TRBJ2-7; there is no DNA to check the TCRdb D call of TRBD2. The CDR3 totals 18 residues. CDR1 is SNHLY, CDR2 FYNNEI, per germline. CDR3 region: CASRNPPGEGRRTYEQYF.

The CDR3: CASSHRDMNTEAFF. The chain uses TRBV11-3 and TRBJ1-1; TCRdb calls TRBD1, which cannot be checked without DNA. The CDR3 sequence is 14 residues long. In germline, CDR1 is SGHNT, CDR2 YENEEA.

The chain has TRBV12-5 and TRBJ2-3. Per the germline V gene, CDR1 is LGHNT and CDR2 is FRNRAP. The CDR3 has 11 residues. CDR3 amino acids: CASGFKDTQYF.

The chain combines TRBV11-2 with TRBJ1-1. The CDR3 loop spans 13 amino acids. In germline, CDR1 is SGHAT, CDR2 FQNNGV. This CDR3 is CASSSSMDTEAFF.

The chain combines TRBV5-1 with TRBJ2-3. The V gene's germline CDR1 is SGHRS and CDR2 YFSETQ. The CDR3 spans 15 residues. The CDR3 loop reads CASSLIDWGTDTQYF.

The chain combines TRBV7-2 with TRBJ2-7; TCRdb picks TRBD2, but there is no DNA to check that call. Germline CDR1 is SGHTA and CDR2 is FQGNSA. This CDR3 comprises 18 residues. The CDR3: CASSSPEAASGGAFEQYF.

This chain connects TRBV4-3 to TRBJ1-1. The CDR3 consists of 18 residues. The germline gives CDR1 LGHNA, CDR2 YSLEER. The CDR3 reads CASSQDGQGGLENTEAFF.